The present TCR beta chain was sequenced within a study of cytomegalovirus exposure and HLA in healthy donors. Study summary: A later analysis reported the same platform for the approximately 110 validation repertoires and the roughly 700 first-cohort repertoires.

This clone was detected only once. Only in-frame clones appear in the TCRdb table, and some are missing; sequencing was by immunoSEQ multiplex PCR. The data show 150,000 to 200,000 clones, roughly 89% seen once. The sequence derives from a woman aged 25 to 45 in good health and CMV-seronegative. Sequenced: PBMCs.

The CDR3 DNA sequence: TGTGCCAGCAGGACGGAGGGTTCCAACAGGGGGCCGAACACCGGGGAGCTGTTTTTT. Its translation is CASRTEGSNRGPNTGELFF. This chain uses TRBV7-4 with TRBJ2-2, with TRBD1 matching over 9 bases. The CDR3 totals 19 residues. V trimming: 6 bases; J trimming: 0 bases; junction bases outside the gene matches: 14. Germline-derived CDR1 and CDR2 are SGHVT and SQSDAQ.